The 31 T cell receptor beta chains listed next were all sequenced from one sample in a study of CD8 T cells in ankylosing spondylitis. TCRdb fed the 5' RACE reads into MiXCR, producing one record per CDR3 protein. The sample lists approximately 150,000 distinct CDR3 sequences, 9.8% occurring once. Material for sequencing was blood, either unsorted or a sorted T cell fraction (not recorded which). All receptors derive from a female donor with ankylosing spondylitis or in good health (not recorded which).

This clonotype appeared many times. The chain employs TRBV2 and TRBJ2-7; D gene ambiguous. Germline lookup yields CDR1 SNHLY and CDR2 FYNNEI. With 4 bases removed from V and 5 bases from J, the gap between germline ends came to 6 bases. This CDR3 comprises 11 residues. CDR3 sequence: CASSVKDEQYF. In DNA form, the CDR3 reads TGTGCCAGCAGTGTGAAGGACGAGCAGTACTTC.

Of note for this clonotype: A much larger clone lies one base from this, so it may be a read error. J is TRBJ2-1 and V is TRBV29-1; D is perhaps TRBD2 (5 bases). The CDR3 has 16 residues. Germline-derived CDR1 and CDR2 are SQVTM and ANQGSEA. Trimming took off 7 bases at V and 8 bases at J, with 27 bases between the two ends. CDR3 sequence reads: CSAQGSVVGALDEQFF. The CDR3 bases are TGCAGCGCCCAAGGGTCTGTAGTGGGAGCCCTCGATGAGCAGTTCTTC.

This clonotype was seen ten or more times. The chain is built from TRBV7-9 and TRBJ2-1, with 8 bases that match TRBD1. The CDR3 contains 16 residues. With V trimmed by 5 bases and J by 3 bases, 9 bases remained unmatched. Germline V lookup: CDR1 SEHNR, CDR2 FQNEAQ (reference sequence). The CDR3 DNA sequence: TGTGCCAGCAGCCCCGCAGGGGGCTTCGGCTACAATGAGCAGTTCTTC. This translates into CASSPAGGFGYNEQFF.

This clonotype turned up a few times. The chain employs TRBV20-1 and TRBJ2-1, with a tentative D call TRBD2 (6 bases). Germline CDR1 and CDR2: DFQATT and SNEGSKA (reference sequence). The CDR3 runs 14 residues. In DNA form, the CDR3 reads TGCAGCGAACACCCCCCATGGACTACTAATGAGCAGTTCTTC. Its protein product is CSEHPPWTTNEQFF.

This clonotype was seen more than once but under ten times. The chain has TRBV6-5 and TRBJ2-1; tentative D call: TRBD2 (6 bases). V was cut by 1 base and J by 8 bases, with 15 bases left in between. The germline gives CDR1 MNHEY, CDR2 SVGAGI. This CDR3 contains 15 residues. The CDR3 sequence: CASSYFATREHEQFF. CDR3 DNA sequence: TGTGCCAGCAGTTACTTCGCGACTAGGGAACATGAGCAGTTCTTC.

The rearrangement uses TRBV10-3 and TRBJ2-5; 7 nucleotides match TRBD1. With 3 bases clipped from V and 3 bases from J, the junction kept 4 bases outside the gene matches. The CDR3 runs to 14 residues. Per germline, CDR1 ENHRY and CDR2 SYGVKD. The CDR3 loop is CAISEPGTEETQYF. CDR3 bases: TGTGCCATCAGTGAACCCGGGACAGAAGAGACCCAGTACTTC.

There are many counts of this clonotype. This chain joins TRBV5-1 and TRBJ2-4, with no clear D. V lost 4 bases, J lost 3 bases, and 8 bases lay in between. The germline V gene encodes CDR1 SGHRS and CDR2 YFSETQ. CDR3 length: 13 amino acids. The CDR3 DNA reads TGCGCCAGCAGCCCGGGTATCAAAAACATTCAGTACTTC. It encodes CASSPGIKNIQYF.

This clonotype appeared many times. V is TRBV27 and J is TRBJ2-1; possibly TRBD2 for D (6 bases). Germline CDR1 is MNHEY and CDR2 is SMNVEV (reference sequence). V lost 3 bases and J 5 bases, leaving 14 bases between the germline ends. The CDR3 is 15 residues long. The CDR3 loop is CASSFTGVGHNEQFF. DNA of the CDR3: TGTGCCAGCAGTTTTACGGGAGTGGGCCACAATGAGCAGTTCTTC.

This clonotype was counted ten times or more. The V and J genes are TRBV12-3 or TRBV12-4 and TRBJ2-2; no clear D gene. Trimming left V 7 bases short and J 0 bases short, with 15 bases between. CDR3 length: 16 amino acids. CDR3 amino acids: CASTLDPLSNTGELFF. The CDR3 coding sequence is TGTGCCAGCACCCTGGACCCTCTCTCGAACACCGGGGAGCTGTTTTTT.

This clonotype was counted between two and nine times. The gene calls are TRBV29-1 and TRBJ2-1, with 7 bases matching TRBD2. J was trimmed by 5 bases and V by 5 bases; bases with no gene match: 12. The CDR3 totals 15 residues. Per germline, CDR1 SQVTM and CDR2 ANQGSEA. In nucleotides, the CDR3 is TGCAGCGTTTGGGGACTGGGGGGGAAGGACAATGAGCAGTTCTTC. Protein product: CSVWGLGGKDNEQFF.

The sample holds many counts of this clonotype. The chain joins TRBV27 to TRBJ2-2; TRBD2 matches 13 bases. Germline CDR1 is MNHEY and CDR2 is SMNVEV (reference sequence). J lost 7 bases, V lost 4 bases, and 6 bases had no gene match. This CDR3 spans 16 amino acids. The CDR3 DNA reads TGTGCCAGCAGTTCCGGACTAGCGGGAGATTTCGGGGAGCTGTTTTTT. It yields the protein CASSSGLAGDFGELFF.

This clonotype was seen ten or more times. V usage is TRBV20-1 and J usage is TRBJ2-1; the D gene is possibly TRBD2 (6 bases). The CDR3 is 11 amino acids. Germline values: CDR1 DFQATT, CDR2 SNEGSKA (reference sequence). The V and J ends lost 2 bases and 10 bases respectively, with 9 bases between them. The CDR3 sequence is CSARRGTEQFF. The DNA for the CDR3 is TGCAGTGCTAGACGCGGGACCGAGCAGTTCTTC.

This clonotype was counted only a few times. The rearrangement uses TRBV7-8 and TRBJ2-5, with TRBD2 matching 8 bases. This CDR3 has 17 residues. Unmatched junction bases numbered 9, after V lost 2 bases and J lost 1 base. Germline lookup yields CDR1 SGHVS and CDR2 FQNEAQ. CDR3: CASSLSLAGKFQETQYF. CDR3 DNA sequence: TGTGCCAGCAGCTTAAGTTTAGCGGGAAAATTCCAAGAGACCCAGTACTTC.

This clonotype showed up just a few times. The genes are TRBV7-9 and TRBJ2-7, with D possibly called TRBD1 or TRBD2 (5 bases each). V lost 5 bases and J lost 9, with 29 bases in between. From germline, CDR1 is SEHNR and CDR2 FQNEAQ (reference sequence). This CDR3 region has 17 residues. The DNA for the CDR3 is TGTGCCAGCAGCCACAACGAATTCGGGGACCGCCGGCGAGGGCAGTACTTC. Encoded protein: CASSHNEFGDRRRGQYF.

This chain connects TRBV30 to TRBJ2-1; D may be TRBD1 (6 bases). V shed 4 bases and J shed 4 bases, with 11 bases lying between them. CDR3 length equals 13 residues. Looked up from germline, CDR1 is GTSNPN and CDR2 is SVGIG (reference sequence). Here the CDR3 reads CAWNRVGYNEQFF. CDR3 DNA sequence: TGTGCCTGGAACAGGGTAGGGTACAATGAGCAGTTCTTC.

Points on this clonotype: This may come from a read error, since a much larger clone is one base off. The gene calls are TRBV7-2 and TRBJ2-7, with D maybe TRBD2 (6 bases). The CDR3 spans 14 residues. The germline CDR1 and CDR2 sequences are SGHTA and FQGNSA. CDR3 sequence (DNA): TGTGGCAGCAGAGGTTATAGCGGAAACTACGAGCAGTACTTC. Amino acid sequence: CGSRGYSGNYEQYF. The full variable domain, its missing parts supplied by reference TRBV7-2 and TRBJ2-7, is GAGVSQSPSNKVTEKGKDVELRCDPISGHTALYWYRQSLGQGLEFLIYFQGNSAPDKSGLPSDRFSAERTGGSVSTLTIQRTQQEDSAVYLCGSRGYSGNYEQYFGPGTRLTVT.

This clonotype occurred many times. This chain connects TRBV12-3 or TRBV12-4 to TRBJ2-1; 12 bases line up with TRBD2. The CDR3 contains 16 residues. Losses at the gene ends were 1 base for V and 4 bases for J; bases not matched to a gene: 2. CDR3 protein: CASSLGTSGIYNEQFF. The CDR3 nucleotides read TGTGCCAGCAGTTTAGGGACTAGCGGGATTTACAATGAGCAGTTCTTC.

This clonotype appeared a few times. The CDR3 nucleotides read TGTGCCAGCAGCCAAATAGCGGGAGGGCGAAGGGATGAGCAGTTCTTC. Residues: CASSQIAGGRRDEQFF. This chain uses TRBV7-2 with TRBJ2-1; 11 bases line up with TRBD2. Germline assignment: CDR1 SGHTA and CDR2 FQGNSA. Germline trimming cut 5 bases from V and 8 bases from J; bases unmatched to any gene: 11. The length of the CDR3 is 16 residues.

This clonotype was detected ten times or more. The rearrangement links TRBV4-3 to TRBJ1-2; no definite D call. The V gene lost 4 bases and the J gene lost 1 base, with 7 bases spanning the gap. This CDR3 contains 13 residues. The V gene's germline CDR1 is LGHNA and CDR2 YSLEER. The CDR3 DNA reads TGCGCCAGCAGCCCAGAGCTTAACTATGGCTACACCTTC. Residues: CASSPELNYGYTF.

This clonotype was found a few times. This chain joins TRBV28 and TRBJ1-2; D remains ambiguous. Between the trimmed V and J ends, which lost 6 bases and 4 bases, there was a span of 6 bases. Germline values: CDR1 MDHEN, CDR2 SYDVKM. CDR3 length: 11 amino acids. The CDR3 bases are TGTGCCAGCAGCCCCAGCTATGGCTACACCTTC. Its translation is CASSPSYGYTF.

The sample holds a few counts of this clonotype. The chain employs TRBV28 and TRBJ2-5; 8 nucleotides match TRBD2. V was clipped by 1 base and J by 2 bases; unmatched bases: 3. Germline assignment: CDR1 MDHEN and CDR2 SYDVKM. This CDR3 has 15 residues. The CDR3 sequence is CASSLFPSGQETQYF. The CDR3 coding sequence is TGTGCCAGCAGTTTATTCCCTAGCGGGCAAGAGACCCAGTACTTC. Using reference TRBV28 and TRBJ2-5 for the parts outside the CDR3, the full variable domain is DVKVTQSSRYLVKRTGEKVFLECVQDMDHENMFWYRQDPGLGLRLIYFSYDVKMKEKGDIPEGYSVSREKKERFSLILESASTNQTSMYLCASSLFPSGQETQYFGPGTRLLVL.

This clonotype was counted a few times. The rearrangement links TRBV4-3 to TRBJ1-4, with D perhaps matching TRBD1 (6 bases). Trimming stripped 1 base from V and 0 bases from J, with 9 bases between. The CDR3 spans 16 residues. Germline V gene data show CDR1 as LGHNA and CDR2 as YSLEER. The CDR3 DNA sequence: TGCGCCAGCAGCCAAGGGACAGACGCAACTAATGAAAAACTGTTTTTT. Its protein product is CASSQGTDATNEKLFF.

This clonotype was seen only a few times. The chain combines TRBV4-3 with TRBJ2-1; 16 nucleotides match TRBD2. The CDR3 contains 17 residues. J lost 8 bases, V lost 4 bases, and 8 bases had no gene match. CDR1 and CDR2 from the germline V gene are LGHNA and YSLEER. CDR3 protein: CASSPGTSGRAVDEQFF. CDR3 sequence (DNA): TGCGCCAGCAGCCCCGGGACTAGCGGGAGGGCCGTGGATGAGCAGTTCTTC.

The chain couples TRBV5-1 to TRBJ2-1, with 8 bases that match TRBD2. Germline V lookup: CDR1 SGHRS, CDR2 YFSETQ. V was pared by 4 bases and J by 8 bases, with 14 bases of the junction left unmatched. The CDR3 contains 16 residues. In nucleotides, the CDR3 is TGCGCCAGCAGCCACCCCGGGGGCCCGGGAGGGGATGAGCAGTTCTTC. Protein: CASSHPGGPGGDEQFF.

The table lists this clonotype with many counts. V and J are TRBV20-1 and TRBJ2-2, with 9 nucleotides matching TRBD2. CDR1 is DFQATT and CDR2 is SNEGSKA in the germline V gene (reference sequence). The CDR3 length is 16 residues. J gave up 1 base and V 0 bases, and 3 bases lay outside the gene matches. CDR3 loop: CSARETSGWNTGELFF. CDR3 nucleotides: TGCAGTGCTAGAGAGACTAGCGGCTGGAACACCGGGGAGCTGTTTTTT.

This rearrangement joins TRBV5-1 to TRBJ2-5; 10 bases are shared with TRBD2. With 4 bases clipped from V and 3 bases from J, the junction kept 6 bases outside the gene matches. CDR3 length: 15 residues. The germline V gene encodes CDR1 SGHRS and CDR2 YFSETQ. The CDR3 DNA sequence: TGCGCCAGCAGCGCACTAGCGGGGATAGAAGAGACCCAGTACTTC. Translated: CASSALAGIEETQYF.

The chain carries TRBV20-1 and TRBJ2-1, with 9 bases aligning to TRBD2. The J segment lost 8 bases and the V segment lost 0 bases, leaving 14 bases of the junction unmatched. The V gene's germline CDR1 is DFQATT and CDR2 SNEGSKA (reference sequence). The CDR3 consists of 17 residues. Here the CDR3 DNA reads TGCAGTGCTAGAGATTTGAAAGGTGCGGGAGGGCCCGATGAGCAGTTCTTC. This sequence encodes CSARDLKGAGGPDEQFF.

This clonotype was picked up a small number of times. This sequence joins TRBV6-2 or TRBV6-3 and TRBJ2-1; 7 bases agree with TRBD2. Germline V gives CDR1 MNHEY, CDR2 SVGEGT. The V and J ends lost 2 bases and 6 bases, in that order; junction bases with no gene match: 7. The CDR3 extends over 15 amino acids. CDR3 sequence: CASSYGVAGTNEQFF. The CDR3 DNA follows: TGTGCCAGCAGTTACGGGGTAGCGGGTACCAATGAGCAGTTCTTC.

This clonotype has more than one count but fewer than ten. V and J are TRBV6-2 or TRBV6-3 and TRBJ1-6; D possibly corresponds to TRBD1 (6 bases). The CDR3 spans 14 residues. Trimming removed 2 bases from V and 13 bases from J, with 15 bases in between. The V gene's germline CDR1 is MNHEY and CDR2 SVGEGT. CDR3 amino acids: CASSYPTTGRPLHF. The DNA of the CDR3 is TGTGCCAGCAGTTACCCGACGACAGGCCGGCCCCTCCACTTT.

CDR3 sequence (DNA): TGTGCCAGCAGCCCCCGGGACAGGACCGAGCAGTACTTC. Translated, it gives CASSPRDRTEQYF. The rearrangement joins TRBV7-6 to TRBJ2-7; 8 bases are a match to TRBD1. CDR3 length: 13 residues. CDR1 and CDR2 (germline): SGHVS, FNYEAQ. With 5 bases clipped from V and 6 bases from J, the junction kept 6 bases outside the gene matches.

The genes are TRBV29-1 and TRBJ2-2, with D maybe TRBD1 (5 bases). Germline lookup yields CDR1 SQVTM and CDR2 ANQGSEA. V was shortened by 6 bases and J by 5 bases, with 10 bases between the two germline ends. The CDR3 consists of 12 residues. CDR3 region: CSVPGSTGELFF. The DNA for the CDR3 is TGCAGCGTCCCAGGGTCTACCGGGGAGCTGTTTTTT.